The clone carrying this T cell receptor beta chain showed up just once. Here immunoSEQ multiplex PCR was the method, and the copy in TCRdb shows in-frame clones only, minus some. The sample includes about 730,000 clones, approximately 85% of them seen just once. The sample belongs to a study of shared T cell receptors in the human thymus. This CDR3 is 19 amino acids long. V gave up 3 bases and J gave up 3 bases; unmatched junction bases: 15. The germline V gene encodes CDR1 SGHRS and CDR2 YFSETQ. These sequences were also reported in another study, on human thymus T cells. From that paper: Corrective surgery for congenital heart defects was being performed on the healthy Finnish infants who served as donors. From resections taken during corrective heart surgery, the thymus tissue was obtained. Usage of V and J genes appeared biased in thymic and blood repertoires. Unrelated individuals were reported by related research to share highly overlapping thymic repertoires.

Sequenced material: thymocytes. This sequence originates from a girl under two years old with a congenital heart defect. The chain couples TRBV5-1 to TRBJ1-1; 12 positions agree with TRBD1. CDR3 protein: CASSCGPTGTGGRDTEAFF. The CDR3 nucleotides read TGCGCCAGCAGCTGTGGACCTACCGGGACAGGGGGCCGGGACACTGAAGCTTTCTTT.